This TCR beta chain emerged from a study of CD8+ T cells in alopecia areata. Turning to the study itself: Treated patients were dosed with oral tofacitinib, taking 5 to 10 mg twice daily. Using the percentage of affected scalp area, treated patients' severity was scored. Study results and limitations: Tofacitinib did not eliminate many expanded lesional clones from scalp or blood. Sequencing of scalp tissue also captures the resident alphabeta T cells of normal skin.

Investigators isolated RNA and reverse transcribed it into cDNA to act as the sequencing template. Sequencing was performed with immunoSEQ multiplex PCR; in TCRdb, only in-frame clones are kept and a portion is missing. The sample holds roughly 200,000 clones, around half seen once. V lost 6 bases, J lost 0 bases, and 27 bases lay in between. Germline V gene data show CDR1 as SQVTM and CDR2 as ANQGSEA. This CDR3 comprises 19 residues. Concerning this clone: What it binds is not known.

Sample treatment: oral pan-JAK inhibitor, 5-10 mg twice daily. Sequencing was performed on CD8+ T cells sorted from blood, taken at week 24, from a patient treated with tofacitinib. This chain connects TRBV29-1 to TRBJ2-1; D may be TRBD1 (5 bases). This TCR came from a human donor with alopecia areata. The CDR3 sequence is CSVRQLGQGSKDSYNEQFF. The CDR3 DNA reads as TGCAGCGTGAGGCAGCTCGGGCAGGGTTCAAAAGACTCCTACAATGAGCAGTTCTTC.